The source of this TCR beta chain is a study of blood T cell repertoires in COVID-19. Original analysis: Nucleated cell counts were estimated from reference gene primer amplification. Profiling relied on immunoSEQ multiplex PCR, and the TCRdb table lists in-frame clones only, not all of them. That table is the source of V, J and clone size, and D and trimming were worked out from the DNA. The data contain approximately 100,000 clones, less than 90% of them singletons. This sequence originates from a woman aged 55-70 years with acute or convalescent COVID-19. Specimen: peripheral blood.

The CDR3 spells CASRTGGPNTEAFF. The DNA of the CDR3 is TGTGCCAGCAGGACAGGGGGGCCGAACACTGAAGCTTTCTTT. V usage is TRBV7-8 and J usage is TRBJ1-1; 9 nucleotides match TRBD1. CDR1 and CDR2 (germline): SGHVS, FQNEAQ. There are 14 residues in the CDR3. V trimming: 6 bases; J trimming: 1 base; junction bases outside the gene matches: 3. Full variable domain (rest looked up from reference TRBV7-8 and TRBJ1-1): GAGVSQSPRYKVAKRGQDVALRCDPISGHVSLFWYQQALGQGPEFLTYFQNEAQLDKSGLPSDRFFAERPEGSVSTLKIQRTQQEDSAVYLCASRTGGPNTEAFFGQGTRLTVV.